Described below is a single T cell receptor beta chain sequence and its context. Its antigen is still unknown. The data stem from a study of T cell responses to AZD1222 COVID-19 vaccine. The data were produced by immunoSEQ multiplex PCR, yet TCRdb's version contains in-frame clones alone and is incomplete. The sample carries about 150,000 clones, roughly 85% recorded once. Study results and limitations: The study reported that nearly half of spike-specific TCRs target unmutated variant regions.

This clonotype was obtained from an adult who received the MenACWY meningococcal vaccine as a control. The input for sequencing was peripheral blood, taken 28 days after the second dose of the MenACWY control vaccine.

The CDR3 DNA sequence: TGTGCCAGCAGATGGACAGGGGCTGACTCTGGGGCCAACGTCCTGACTTTC. It encodes CASRWTGADSGANVLTF. This rearrangement joins TRBV28 to TRBJ2-6, with TRBD1 matching over 9 bases. There are 17 residues in the CDR3. Germline lookup yields CDR1 MDHEN and CDR2 SYDVKM. V dropped 6 bases and J dropped 0; count of bases not matched to a gene: 6.